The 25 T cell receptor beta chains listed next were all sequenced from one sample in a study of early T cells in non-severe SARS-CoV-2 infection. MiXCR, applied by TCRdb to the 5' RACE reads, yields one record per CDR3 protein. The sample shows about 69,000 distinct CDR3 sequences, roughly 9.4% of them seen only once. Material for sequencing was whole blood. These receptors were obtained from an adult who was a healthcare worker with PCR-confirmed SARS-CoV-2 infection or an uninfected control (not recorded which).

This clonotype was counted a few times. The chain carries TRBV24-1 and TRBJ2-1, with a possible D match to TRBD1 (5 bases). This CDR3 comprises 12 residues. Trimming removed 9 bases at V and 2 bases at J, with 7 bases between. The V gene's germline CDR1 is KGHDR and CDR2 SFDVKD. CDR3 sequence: CATVGPYNEQFF. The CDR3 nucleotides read TGTGCCACCGTGGGGCCCTACAATGAGCAGTTCTTC.

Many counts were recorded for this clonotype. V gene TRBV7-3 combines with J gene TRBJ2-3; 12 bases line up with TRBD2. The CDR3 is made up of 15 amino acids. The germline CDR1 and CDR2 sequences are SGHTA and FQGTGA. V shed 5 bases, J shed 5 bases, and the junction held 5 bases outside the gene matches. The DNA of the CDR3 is TGTGCCAGCAGCCCTACGGGACTAGCGGGAGATACGCAGTATTTT. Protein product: CASSPTGLAGDTQYF.

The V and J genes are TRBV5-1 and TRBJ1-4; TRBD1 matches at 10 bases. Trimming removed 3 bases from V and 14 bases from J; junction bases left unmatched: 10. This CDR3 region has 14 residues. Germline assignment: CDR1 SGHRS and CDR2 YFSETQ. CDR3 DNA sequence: TGCGCCAGCAGCTCCGGACAGGGGGATCGTAAGCTGTTTTTT. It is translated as CASSSGQGDRKLFF. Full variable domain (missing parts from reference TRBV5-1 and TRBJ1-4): KAGVTQTPRYLIKTRGQQVTLSCSPISGHRSVSWYQQTPGQGLQFLFEYFSETQRNKGNFPGRFSGRQFSNSRSEMNVSTLELGDSALYLCASSSGQGDRKLFFGSGTQLSVL.

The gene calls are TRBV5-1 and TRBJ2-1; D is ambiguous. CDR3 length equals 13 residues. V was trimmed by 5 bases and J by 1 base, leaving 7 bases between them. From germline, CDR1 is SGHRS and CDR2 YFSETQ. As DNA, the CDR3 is TGCGCCAGCAGTGAGAATTCCTACAATGAGCAGTTCTTC. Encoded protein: CASSENSYNEQFF.

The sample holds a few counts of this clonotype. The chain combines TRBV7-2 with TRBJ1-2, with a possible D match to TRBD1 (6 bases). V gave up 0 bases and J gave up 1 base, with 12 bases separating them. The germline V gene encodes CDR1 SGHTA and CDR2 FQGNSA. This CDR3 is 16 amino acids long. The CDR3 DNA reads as TGTGCCAGCAGCTTAGCGGGGCAGGGGCTTAACTATGGCTACACCTTC. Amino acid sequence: CASSLAGQGLNYGYTF.

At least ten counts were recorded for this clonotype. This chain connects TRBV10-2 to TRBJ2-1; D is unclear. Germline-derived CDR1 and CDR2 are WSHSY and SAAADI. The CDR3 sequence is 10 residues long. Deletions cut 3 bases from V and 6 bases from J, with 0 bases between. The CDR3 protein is CASSDNEQFF. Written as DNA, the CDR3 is TGCGCCAGCAGTGACAATGAGCAGTTCTTC.

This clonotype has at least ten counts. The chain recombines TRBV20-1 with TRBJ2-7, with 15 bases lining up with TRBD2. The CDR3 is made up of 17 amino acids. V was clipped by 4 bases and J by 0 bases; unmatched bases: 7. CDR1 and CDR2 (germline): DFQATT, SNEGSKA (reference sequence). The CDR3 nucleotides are TGCAGTGCTACCGGGACTAGCGGGAGGACCGTCTCCTACGAGCAGTACTTC. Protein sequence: CSATGTSGRTVSYEQYF.

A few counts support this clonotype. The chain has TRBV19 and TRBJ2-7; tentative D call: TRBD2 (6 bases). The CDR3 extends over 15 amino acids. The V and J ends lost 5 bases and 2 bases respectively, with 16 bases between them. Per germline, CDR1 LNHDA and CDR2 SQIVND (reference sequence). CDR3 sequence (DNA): TGTGCCAGTAGTGAACAGGAGGGGACGCCCTACGAGCAGTACTTC. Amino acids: CASSEQEGTPYEQYF.

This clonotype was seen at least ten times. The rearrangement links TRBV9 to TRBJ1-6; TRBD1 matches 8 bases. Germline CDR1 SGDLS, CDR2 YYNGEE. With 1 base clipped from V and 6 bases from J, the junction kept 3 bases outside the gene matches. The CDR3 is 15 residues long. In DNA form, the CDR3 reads TGTGCCAGCAGCGTAATGGACAGGGCTAATTCACCCCTCCACTTT. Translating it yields CASSVMDRANSPLHF.

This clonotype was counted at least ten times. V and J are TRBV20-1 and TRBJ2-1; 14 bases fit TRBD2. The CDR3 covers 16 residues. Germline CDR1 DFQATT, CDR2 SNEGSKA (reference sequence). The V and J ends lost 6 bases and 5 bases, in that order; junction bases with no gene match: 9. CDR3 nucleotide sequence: TGCAGTGCCATGACTAGCGGGGGGGCCTGGCACAATGAGCAGTTCTTC. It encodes CSAMTSGGAWHNEQFF.

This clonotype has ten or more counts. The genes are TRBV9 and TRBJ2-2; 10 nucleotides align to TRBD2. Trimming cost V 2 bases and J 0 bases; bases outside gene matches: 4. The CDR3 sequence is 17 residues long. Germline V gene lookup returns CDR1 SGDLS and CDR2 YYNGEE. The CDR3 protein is CASSVATSGANTGELFF. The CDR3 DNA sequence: TGTGCCAGCAGCGTCGCCACTAGCGGGGCGAACACCGGGGAGCTGTTTTTT.

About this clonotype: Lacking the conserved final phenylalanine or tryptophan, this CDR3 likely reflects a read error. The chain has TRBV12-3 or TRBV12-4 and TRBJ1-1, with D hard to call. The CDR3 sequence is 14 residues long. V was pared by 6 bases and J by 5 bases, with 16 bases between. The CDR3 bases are TGTGCCAGCAGGCTCAGATACGATGGGACTGAAGCTTTCTCT. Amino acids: CASRLRYDGTEAFS.

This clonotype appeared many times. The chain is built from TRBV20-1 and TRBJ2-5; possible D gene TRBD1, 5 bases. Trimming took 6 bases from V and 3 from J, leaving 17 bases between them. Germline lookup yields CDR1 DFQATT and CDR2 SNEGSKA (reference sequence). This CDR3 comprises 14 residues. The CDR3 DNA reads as TGCAGTGCCCTTACCCGTAGGGGCAAAGAGACCCAGTACTTC. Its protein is CSALTRRGKETQYF.

CDR3 DNA sequence: TGTGCCAGCAGCCCAGGACTCACCCAGGACCACAATGAGCAGTTCTTC. This encodes CASSPGLTQDHNEQFF. V usage is TRBV5-4 and J usage is TRBJ2-1; D possibly corresponds to TRBD2 (5 bases). V was trimmed by 4 bases and J by 5 bases, leaving 19 bases between them. The CDR3 loop spans 16 amino acids. The germline CDR1 and CDR2 sequences are SGHNT and YYREEE (reference sequence).

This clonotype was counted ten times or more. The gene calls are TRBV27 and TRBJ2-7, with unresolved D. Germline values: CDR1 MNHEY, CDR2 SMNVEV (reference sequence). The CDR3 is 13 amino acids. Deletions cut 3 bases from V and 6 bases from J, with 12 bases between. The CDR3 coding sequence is TGTGCCAGCAGTTTTTCCGCGTTCGGCGAGCAGTACTTC. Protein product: CASSFSAFGEQYF.

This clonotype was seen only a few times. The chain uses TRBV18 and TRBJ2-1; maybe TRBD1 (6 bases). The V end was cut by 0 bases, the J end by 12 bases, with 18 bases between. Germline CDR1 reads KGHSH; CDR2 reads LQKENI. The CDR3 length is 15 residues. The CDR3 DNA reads TGTGCCAGCTCACCACCGGGCAGGGGAATGGATGGGCAGTTCTTC. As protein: CASSPPGRGMDGQFF.

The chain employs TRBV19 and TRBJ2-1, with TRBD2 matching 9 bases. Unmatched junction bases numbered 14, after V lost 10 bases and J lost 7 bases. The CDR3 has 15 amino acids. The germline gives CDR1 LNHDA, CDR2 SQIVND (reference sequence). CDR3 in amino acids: CATQDSGSQANEQFF. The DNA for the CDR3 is TGTGCCACCCAGGATAGCGGGAGTCAGGCAAATGAGCAGTTCTTC.

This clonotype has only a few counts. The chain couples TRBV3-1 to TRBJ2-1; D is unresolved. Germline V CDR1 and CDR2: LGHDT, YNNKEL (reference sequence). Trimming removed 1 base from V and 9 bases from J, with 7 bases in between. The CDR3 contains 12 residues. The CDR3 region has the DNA TGTGCCAGCAGCCAAGTGGACGTTGAGCAGTTCTTC. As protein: CASSQVDVEQFF.

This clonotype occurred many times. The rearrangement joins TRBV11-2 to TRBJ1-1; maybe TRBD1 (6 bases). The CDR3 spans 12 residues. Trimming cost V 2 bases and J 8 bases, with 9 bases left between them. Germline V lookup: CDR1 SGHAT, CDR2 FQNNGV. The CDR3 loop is CASSLPDREAFF. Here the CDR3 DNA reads TGTGCCAGCAGCTTACCTGACAGGGAAGCTTTCTTT. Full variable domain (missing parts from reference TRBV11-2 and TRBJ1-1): EAGVAQSPRYKIIEKRQSVAFWCNPISGHATLYWYQQILGQGPKLLIQFQNNGVVDDSQLPKDRFSAERLKGVDSTLKIQPAKLEDSAVYLCASSLPDREAFFGQGTRLTVV.

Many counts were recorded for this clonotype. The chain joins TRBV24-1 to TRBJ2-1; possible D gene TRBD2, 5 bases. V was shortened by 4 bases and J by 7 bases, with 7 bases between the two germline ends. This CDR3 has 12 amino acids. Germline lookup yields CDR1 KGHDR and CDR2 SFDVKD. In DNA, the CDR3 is TGTGCCACCAGTGAAGGGAGTAATGAGCAGTTCTTC. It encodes CATSEGSNEQFF.

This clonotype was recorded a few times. In DNA form, the CDR3 reads TGTGCCAGCAGCTTAGCGCTGGGGGGAGAGACCCAGTACTTC. Protein sequence: CASSLALGGETQYF. The chain employs TRBV7-2 and TRBJ2-5; weak D call: TRBD2 (6 bases). Trimming left V 0 bases short and J 4 bases short, with 9 bases between. CDR1 and CDR2 (germline): SGHTA, FQGNSA. The CDR3 has 14 residues.

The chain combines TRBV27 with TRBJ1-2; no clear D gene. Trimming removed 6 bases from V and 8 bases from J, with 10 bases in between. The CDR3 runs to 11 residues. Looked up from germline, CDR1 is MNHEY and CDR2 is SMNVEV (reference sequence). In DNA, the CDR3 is TGTGCCAGCAGATCACCTGGGGGCTACACCTTC. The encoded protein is CASRSPGGYTF.

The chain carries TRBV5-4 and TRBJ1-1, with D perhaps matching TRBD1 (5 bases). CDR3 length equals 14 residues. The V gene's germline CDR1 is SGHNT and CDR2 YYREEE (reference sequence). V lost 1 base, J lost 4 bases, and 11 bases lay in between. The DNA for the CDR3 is TGTGCCAGCAGCTTGCCAGGGTATGGCACTGAAGCTTTCTTT. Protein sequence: CASSLPGYGTEAFF.

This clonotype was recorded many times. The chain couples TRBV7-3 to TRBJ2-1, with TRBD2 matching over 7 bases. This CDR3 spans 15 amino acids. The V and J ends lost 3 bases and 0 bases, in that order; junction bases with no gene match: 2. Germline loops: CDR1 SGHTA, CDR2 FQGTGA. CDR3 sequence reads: CASSFGGSSYNEQFF. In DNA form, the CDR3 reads TGTGCCAGCAGCTTCGGCGGGAGCTCCTACAATGAGCAGTTCTTC.

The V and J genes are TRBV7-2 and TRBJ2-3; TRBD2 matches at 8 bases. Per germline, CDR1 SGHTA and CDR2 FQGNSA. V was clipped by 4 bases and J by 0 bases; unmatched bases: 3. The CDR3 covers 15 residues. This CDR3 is CASSSSGRSTDTQYF. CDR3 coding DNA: TGTGCCAGCAGCTCTAGCGGGCGTAGCACAGATACGCAGTATTTT.